These 20 T cell receptor beta chains came from one sample sequenced in a study of T cells after yellow fever vaccination. TCRdb processed the 5' RACE reads anew with MiXCR; each CDR3 protein has one entry. The data contain approximately 350,000 distinct CDR3 sequences, 9.5% to 13% of them seen just once; the ten biggest clones take up more than 15%. The specimen comprised PBMCs, sampled on the day of the first yellow fever vaccination. All receptors come from a young man who received the YFV17D yellow fever vaccine.

The chain is built from TRBV27 and TRBJ2-1; 9 positions match TRBD1. The CDR3 loop spans 18 amino acids. Germline CDR1 and CDR2: MNHEY and SMNVEV (reference sequence). Trimming at V came to 3 bases and at J to 8 bases, leaving 17 bases not matched to a gene. CDR3 residues: CASSLGVPGQGVFDEQFF. CDR3 in DNA: TGTGCCAGCAGTTTGGGGGTCCCGGGACAGGGAGTGTTCGATGAGCAGTTCTTC.

Concerning this clonotype itself: At one end, the junction sequence differs from germline, possibly due to a read error. J is TRBJ2-1 and V is TRBV5-4; TRBD1 is a possible D gene (6 bases). The germline CDR1 and CDR2 sequences are SGHNT and YYREEE (reference sequence). The CDR3 is 14 residues long. The CDR3 spells CASSSQGSSNEQFF. CDR3 DNA sequence: TGTGCCAGCAGCTCCCAGGGGTCCTCCAATGAGCAGTTCTTC.

The sample holds a few counts of this clonotype. J is TRBJ2-1 and V is TRBV20-1, with TRBD2 identical over 8 bases. Germline V gives CDR1 DFQATT, CDR2 SNEGSKA (reference sequence). The CDR3 runs 14 residues. With V trimmed by 5 bases and J by 0 bases, 3 bases remained unmatched. CDR3 DNA: TGCAGTGCTCGCGGGGGGAGCTCCTACAATGAGCAGTTCTTC. Translating gives CSARGGSSYNEQFF.

Only a few counts were recorded for this clonotype. The rearrangement joins TRBV20-1 to TRBJ2-3, with D possibly matching TRBD1 (5 bases). The CDR3 consists of 15 residues. V shed 0 bases and J shed 6 bases, with 16 bases lying between them. Germline assignment: CDR1 DFQATT and CDR2 SNEGSKA (reference sequence). In DNA form, the CDR3 reads TGCAGTGCTAGAGACGCCAGGGTCCAAGGTGATACGCAGTATTTT. It translates to CSARDARVQGDTQYF.

This chain connects TRBV5-4 to TRBJ2-3; TRBD2 matches 10 bases. The CDR3 is 16 amino acids. V was pared by 1 base and J by 1 base, with 3 bases of the junction left unmatched. Germline loops: CDR1 SGHNT, CDR2 YYREEE (reference sequence). The CDR3 protein is CASSLPLAGGTDTQYF. The CDR3 nucleotides are TGTGCCAGCAGCTTGCCCCTAGCGGGGGGCACAGATACGCAGTATTTT. The full variable domain, in which reference TRBV5-4 and TRBJ2-3 provide the parts outside the CDR3, is ETGVTQSPTHLIKTRGQQVTLRCSSQSGHNTVSWYQQALGQGPQFIFQYYREEENGRGNFPPRFSGLQFPNYSSELNVNALELDDSALYLCASSLPLAGGTDTQYFGPGTRLTVL.

The V gene is TRBV4-3, the J gene TRBJ2-1; 9 nucleotides agree with TRBD2. This CDR3 contains 16 residues. J lost 6 bases, V lost 0 bases, and 6 bases had no gene match. Germline V gene sequence: CDR1 LGHNA, CDR2 YSLEER. CDR3 sequence: CASSQDGGGATNEQFF. The CDR3 DNA sequence: TGCGCCAGCAGCCAAGATGGCGGGGGGGCCACCAATGAGCAGTTCTTC.

This clonotype has just a few counts. The genes are TRBV28 and TRBJ1-2, with 7 bases matching TRBD1. CDR3 length equals 14 residues. Looked up from germline, CDR1 is MDHEN and CDR2 is SYDVKM. The V and J ends lost 6 bases and 4 bases, in that order; junction bases with no gene match: 8. CDR3 sequence (DNA): TGTGCCAGCAGAATCGAGGGGGCTGTCTATGGCTACACCTTC. It specifies CASRIEGAVYGYTF.

This clonotype was detected only a few times. The V and J genes are TRBV12-3 or TRBV12-4 and TRBJ2-5, with 9 nucleotides matching TRBD1. This CDR3 spans 14 amino acids. Trimming removed 6 bases from V and 7 bases from J; junction bases left unmatched: 9. The CDR3 reads CASRWGTGLGTQYF. CDR3 in DNA: TGTGCCAGCAGATGGGGGACAGGGTTAGGGACCCAGTACTTC.

V is TRBV20-1 and J is TRBJ1-1; the match to TRBD1 covers 8 bases. Germline V gives CDR1 DFQATT, CDR2 SNEGSKA (reference sequence). The J segment lost 3 bases and the V segment lost 6 bases, leaving 6 bases of the junction unmatched. The CDR3 is 13 residues long. The CDR3, as DNA: TGCAGTGCCCCCGGGACAGGCTACACTGAAGCTTTCTTT. Translation gives CSAPGTGYTEAFF.

This chain joins TRBV19 and TRBJ1-2; D remains ambiguous. Trimming removed 5 bases at V and 4 bases at J, with 11 bases between. The CDR3 has 13 amino acids. CDR1 LNHDA and CDR2 SQIVND come from the germline V gene (reference sequence). CDR3 sequence reads: CASSVRESYGYTF. The CDR3 bases are TGTGCCAGTAGTGTCCGGGAGTCCTATGGCTACACCTTC.

This clonotype was detected only a few times. V usage is TRBV7-2 and J usage is TRBJ2-3; D is perhaps TRBD1 (5 bases). V lost 2 bases to trimming and J lost 2 bases, with 8 bases between them. Per the germline V gene, CDR1 is SGHTA and CDR2 is FQGNSA. The CDR3 is 14 amino acids. CDR3 sequence reads: CASSLLQATDTQYF. The CDR3 region has the DNA TGTGCCAGCAGCTTATTACAGGCCACAGATACGCAGTATTTT.

There are a few counts of this clonotype. The chain carries TRBV5-1 and TRBJ2-3; TRBD2 is a possible D gene (6 bases). This CDR3 has 14 amino acids. CDR1 and CDR2 from the germline V gene are SGHRS and YFSETQ. Deletions cut 4 bases from V and 2 bases from J, with 11 bases between. CDR3 sequence: CASSGGTYTDTQYF. In nucleotides, the CDR3 is TGCGCCAGCAGCGGGGGGACGTACACAGATACGCAGTATTTT.

This clonotype came up many times. The J gene is TRBJ2-1, the V gene TRBV5-1, with D perhaps TRBD2 (6 bases). V lost 0 bases and J lost 4, with 14 bases in between. Germline CDR1 SGHRS, CDR2 YFSETQ. This CDR3 has 16 residues. The CDR3 nucleotides read TGCGCCAGCAGCTTGGTTCGGACGGGGGTTTACAATGAGCAGTTCTTC. It translates to CASSLVRTGVYNEQFF.

This clonotype was picked up a small number of times. The chain is built from TRBV5-8 and TRBJ2-5, with TRBD1 as a possible D gene (5 bases). Between the trimmed V and J ends, which lost 1 base and 4 bases, there was a span of 11 bases. CDR1 and CDR2 from the germline V gene are SGHTS and YDEGEE. The CDR3 is 14 residues long. The CDR3 DNA follows: TGTGCCAGCAGCTTGCAGGGAAGAGGAGAGACCCAGTACTTC. Its translation: CASSLQGRGETQYF.

The chain carries TRBV4-1 and TRBJ1-2, with D possibly matching TRBD1 (6 bases). Germline lookup yields CDR1 MGHRA and CDR2 YSYEKL. V was cut by 3 bases and J by 2 bases, with 13 bases left in between. This CDR3 is 15 amino acids long. This chain's CDR3 is CASSHPPTGNYGYTF. The CDR3 bases are TGCGCCAGCAGCCATCCTCCGACAGGAAACTATGGCTACACCTTC.

This clonotype was detected a few times. The rearrangement links TRBV4-2 to TRBJ2-7; 8 bases agree with TRBD1. Germline-derived CDR1 and CDR2 are LGHNA and YNFKEQ. This CDR3 contains 15 residues. V was pared by 4 bases and J by 6 bases, with 11 bases of the junction left unmatched. The CDR3 DNA follows: TGTGCCAGCAGCCCAAATCAGGGGGCGATAGGCGAGCAGTACGTC. This translates into CASSPNQGAIGEQYV.

This chain connects TRBV4-1 to TRBJ1-5; D is uncertain. The CDR3 extends over 13 amino acids. CDR1 MGHRA and CDR2 YSYEKL come from the germline V gene. With 5 bases removed from V and 9 bases from J, the gap between germline ends came to 14 bases. For the CDR3, the DNA is TGCGCCAGCAGCTCCACGGAACAGTCGCCCCAGCATTTT. This translates into CASSSTEQSPQHF.

This clonotype was observed a handful of times. V usage is TRBV5-1 and J usage is TRBJ1-4, with D hard to call. CDR3 length equals 15 residues. V was clipped by 4 bases and J by 6 bases, with 16 bases between them. Germline CDR1 is SGHRS and CDR2 is YFSETQ. The CDR3 sequence is CASSAQRVGDEKLFF. In DNA form, the CDR3 reads TGCGCCAGCAGCGCCCAGCGCGTCGGCGATGAAAAACTGTTTTTT.

V and J are TRBV20-1 and TRBJ2-3, with TRBD2 matching over 12 bases. This CDR3 contains 16 residues. The germline V gene has CDR1 DFQATT and CDR2 SNEGSKA (reference sequence). With V trimmed by 2 bases and J by 4 bases, 7 bases remained unmatched. The chain's CDR3 is CSARPLAGGLSDTQYF. The CDR3 DNA sequence: TGCAGTGCTAGACCGCTAGCGGGGGGGCTGTCAGATACGCAGTATTTT.

This clonotype occurred many times. This chain uses TRBV4-1 with TRBJ2-1; D gene uncertain. CDR1 is MGHRA and CDR2 is YSYEKL in the germline V gene. Trimming took off 1 base at V and 7 bases at J, with 11 bases between the two ends. The CDR3 is made up of 14 amino acids. CDR3: CASSQGSDLNEQFF. For the CDR3, the DNA is TGCGCCAGCAGCCAAGGTTCAGATTTGAATGAGCAGTTCTTC.